A single T cell receptor (beta chain) is shown here with its context. V was trimmed by 10 bases and J by 4 bases, leaving 19 bases between them. CDR1 SGHVS and CDR2 FQNEAQ come from the germline V gene. This CDR3 is built from 15 residues. This specimen comes from a study of blood T cell repertoires in COVID-19. Per the original data handling: Estimation of nucleated cell counts was performed using reference gene primer amplification. Repertoires were generated with immunoSEQ multiplex PCR, while TCRdb's copy carries only in-frame clones and drops some. Clone size and the V and J calls come from that table; the DNA yielded D and trimming. The sample comprises about 330,000 clones, 88% of which are singletons, and under 6% rests with the top ten.

The receptor was derived from a man aged 25-45 years who had recovered from COVID-19. Specimen: PBMCs or T cells enriched from blood (not recorded which). This chain joins TRBV7-8 and TRBJ1-4; D unresolved. The CDR3 protein is CATSRTPGGNEKLFF. The CDR3 DNA reads as TGTGCCACTTCTCGAACCCCGGGAGGTAATGAAAAACTGTTTTTT.